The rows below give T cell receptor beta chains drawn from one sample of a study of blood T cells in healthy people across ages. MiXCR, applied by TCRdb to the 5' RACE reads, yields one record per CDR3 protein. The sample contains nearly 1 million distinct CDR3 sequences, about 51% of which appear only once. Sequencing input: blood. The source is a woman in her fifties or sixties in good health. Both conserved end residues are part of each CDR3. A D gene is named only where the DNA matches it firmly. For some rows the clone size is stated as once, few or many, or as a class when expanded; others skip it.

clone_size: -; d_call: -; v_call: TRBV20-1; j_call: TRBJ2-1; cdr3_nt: TGCAGTGCTAAGGGTGCGTACAATGAGCAGTTCTTC; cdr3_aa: CSAKGAYNEQFF
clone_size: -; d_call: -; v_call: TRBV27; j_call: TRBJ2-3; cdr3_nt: TGTGCCAGCAGCCGTCTGAGGAGCGGCACAGATACGCAGTATTTT; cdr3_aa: CASSRLRSGTDTQYF
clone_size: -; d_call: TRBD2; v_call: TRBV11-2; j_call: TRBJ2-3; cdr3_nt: TGTGCCAGCAGCCCCGGTAGGACTAGGACAGATACGCAGTATTTT; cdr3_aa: CASSPGRTRTDTQYF
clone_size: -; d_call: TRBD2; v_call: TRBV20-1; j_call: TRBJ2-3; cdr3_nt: TGCAGTGCTCCTACCCTAGCGGGAGGGGCCTCCACAGATACGCAGTATTTT; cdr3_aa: CSAPTLAGGASTDTQYF
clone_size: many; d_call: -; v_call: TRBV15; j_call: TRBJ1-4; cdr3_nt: TGTGCCACCAGCAGAGACCGGGGAAATGAAAAACTGTTTTTT; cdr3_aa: CATSRDRGNEKLFF
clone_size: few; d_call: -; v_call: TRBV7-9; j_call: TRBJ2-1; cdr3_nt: TGTGCCAGCAAGAGGGGTGGCAATGAGCAGTTCTTC; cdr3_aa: CASKRGGNEQFF
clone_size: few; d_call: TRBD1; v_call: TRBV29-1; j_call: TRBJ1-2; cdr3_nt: TGCAGCGTCCGGACAGGCGAGCAAAGCTATGGCTACACCTTC; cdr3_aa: CSVRTGEQSYGYTF
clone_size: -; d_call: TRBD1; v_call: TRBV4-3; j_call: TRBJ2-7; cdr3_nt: TGCGCCAGCAGCCAAAGTCAGACAGGGGGCTATGGCGAGCAGTACTTC; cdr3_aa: CASSQSQTGGYGEQYF
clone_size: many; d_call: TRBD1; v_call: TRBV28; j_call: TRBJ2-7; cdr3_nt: TGTGCCAGCAGTGGGACAGACAAGCTTTACGAGCAGTACTTC; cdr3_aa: CASSGTDKLYEQYF
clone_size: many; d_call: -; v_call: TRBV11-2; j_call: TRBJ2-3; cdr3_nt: TGTGCCAGCAGCTTCGGGGGACCTAGCACAGATACGCAGTATTTT; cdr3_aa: CASSFGGPSTDTQYF
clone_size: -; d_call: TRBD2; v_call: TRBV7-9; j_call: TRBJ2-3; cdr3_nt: TGTGCCAGCAGCTTAGGGTTAGCTAGCGGGACTTCAGATACGCAGTATTTT; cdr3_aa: CASSLGLASGTSDTQYF
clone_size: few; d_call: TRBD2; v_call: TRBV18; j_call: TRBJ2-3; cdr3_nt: TGTGCCAGCTCACCACCGGGTAGCGGGGGAGATACGCAGTATTTT; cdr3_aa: CASSPPGSGGDTQYF
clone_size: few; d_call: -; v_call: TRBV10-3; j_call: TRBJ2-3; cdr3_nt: TGTGCCATCAGTGAATCGGTCACAGATACGCAGTATTTT; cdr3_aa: CAISESVTDTQYF
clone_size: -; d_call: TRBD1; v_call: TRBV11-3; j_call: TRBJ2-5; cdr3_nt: TGTGCCAGCAGCTTTGGGACAGGGGGCCTCGGGGAAGAGACCCAGTACTTC; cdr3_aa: CASSFGTGGLGEETQYF
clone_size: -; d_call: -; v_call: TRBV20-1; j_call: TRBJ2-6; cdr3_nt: TGCAGTGCTAGAGATAGGACACCTGGGGCCAACGTCCTGACTTTC; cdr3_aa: CSARDRTPGANVLTF
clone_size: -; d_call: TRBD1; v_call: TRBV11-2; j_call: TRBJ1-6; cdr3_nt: TGTGCCAGCAGCTTAAACAGGGGAACACCCCTCCACTTT; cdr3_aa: CASSLNRGTPLHF
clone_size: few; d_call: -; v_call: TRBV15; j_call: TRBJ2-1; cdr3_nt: TGTGCCACCAGCAGAGATTTAGTCACTGAGCAGTTCTTC; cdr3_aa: CATSRDLVTEQFF
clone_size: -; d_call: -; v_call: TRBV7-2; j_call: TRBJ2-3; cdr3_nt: TGTGCCAGCAGCTTAGAAGGGGTTGCATCGGGTACGCAGTATTTT; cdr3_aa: CASSLEGVASGTQYF
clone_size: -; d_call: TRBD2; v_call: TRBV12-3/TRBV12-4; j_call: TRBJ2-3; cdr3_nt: TGTGCCAGCAGTCCTAGCGGGAGATTTGACGCAGATACGCAGTATTTT; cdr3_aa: CASSPSGRFDADTQYF
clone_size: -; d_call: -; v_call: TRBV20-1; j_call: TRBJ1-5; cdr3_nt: TGCAGTGCTAGAGTTTCAATAGGAGGGATTAGCAATCAGCCCCAGCATTTT; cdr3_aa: CSARVSIGGISNQPQHF
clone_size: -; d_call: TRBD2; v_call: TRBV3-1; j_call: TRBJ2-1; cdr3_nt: TGTGCCAGCAGCCGAAGTGCGGGGGGGTCTAATGAGCAGTTCTTC; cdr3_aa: CASSRSAGGSNEQFF
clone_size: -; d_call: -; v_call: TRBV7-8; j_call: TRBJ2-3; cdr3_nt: TGTGCCAGCAGCGTAATCGACTCCCAGTCGGGTACGCAGTATTTT; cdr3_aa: CASSVIDSQSGTQYF
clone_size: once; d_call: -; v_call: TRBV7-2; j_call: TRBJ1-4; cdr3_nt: TGTGCCAGCAGCTTCCGGGGGGAAAAACTGTTTTTT; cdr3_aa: CASSFRGEKLFF
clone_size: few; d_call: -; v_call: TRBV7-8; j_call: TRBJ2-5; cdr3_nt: TGTGCCAGCAGAGTCCCGGGGGAGACCCAGTACTTC; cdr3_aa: CASRVPGETQYF
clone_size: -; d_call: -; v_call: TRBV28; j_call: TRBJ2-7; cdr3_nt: TGTGCCAGCAGCCCTCCACCGCCCTACGAGCAGTACTTC; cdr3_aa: CASSPPPPYEQYF
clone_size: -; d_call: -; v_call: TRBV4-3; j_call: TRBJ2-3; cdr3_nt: TGCGCCAGCAGCCAAGATGCTCTCGGCAGGGCAGGAATCACGGCGCAGTATTTT; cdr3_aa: CASSQDALGRAGITAQYF
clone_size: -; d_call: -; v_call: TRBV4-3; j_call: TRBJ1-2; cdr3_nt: TGCGCCAGCAGCCCCTCCCGAGGGAACTATGGCTACACCTTC; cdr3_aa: CASSPSRGNYGYTF
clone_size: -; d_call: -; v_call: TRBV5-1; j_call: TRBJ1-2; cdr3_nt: TGCGCCAGCAGCTCCGTCAGGGATGGGTATGGCTACACCTTC; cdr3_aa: CASSSVRDGYGYTF
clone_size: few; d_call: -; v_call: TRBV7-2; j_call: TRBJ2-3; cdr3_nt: TGTGCCAGCAGCTTACAGAGTGGACAGACAGATACGCAGTATTTT; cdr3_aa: CASSLQSGQTDTQYF
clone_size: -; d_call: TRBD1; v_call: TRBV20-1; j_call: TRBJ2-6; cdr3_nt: TGCAGTGCTAGAGGGCCCGACAGGGACTCTGGGGCCAACGTCCTGACTTTC; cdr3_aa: CSARGPDRDSGANVLTF
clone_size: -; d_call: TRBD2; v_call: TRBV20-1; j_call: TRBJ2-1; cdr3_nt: TGTAGTGCTAGAAGGTTAGCGGGGACCTCGGGGAATGAGCAGTTCTTC; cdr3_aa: CSARRLAGTSGNEQFF
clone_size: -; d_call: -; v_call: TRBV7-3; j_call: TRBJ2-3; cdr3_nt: TGTGCCAGCAGCTTATCCCGGGAAAGCACAGATACGCAGTATTTT; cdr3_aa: CASSLSRESTDTQYF
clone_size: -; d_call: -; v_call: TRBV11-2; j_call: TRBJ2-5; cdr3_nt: TGTGCCAGCAGCACCGGGACGCCCTTGATGGAGACCCAGTACTTC; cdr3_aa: CASSTGTPLMETQYF
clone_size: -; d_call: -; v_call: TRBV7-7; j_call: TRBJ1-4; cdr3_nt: TGTGCCAGCAGCGGGGACATTAATGAAAAACTGTTTTTT; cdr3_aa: CASSGDINEKLFF
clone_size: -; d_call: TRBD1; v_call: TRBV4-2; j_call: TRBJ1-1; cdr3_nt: TGTGCCAGCAGCCAATTGCTAGGACAGGAAGGGAACACTGAAGCTTTCTTT; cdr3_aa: CASSQLLGQEGNTEAFF
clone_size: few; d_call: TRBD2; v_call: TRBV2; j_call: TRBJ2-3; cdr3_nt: TGTGCCAGCAGTGAAGCACCGGGGGGGGCAACAGATACGCAGTATTTT; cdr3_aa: CASSEAPGGATDTQYF
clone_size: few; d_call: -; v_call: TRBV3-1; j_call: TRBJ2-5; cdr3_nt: TGTGCCAGCAGGCTTGGACCACTGTCAGAGACCCAGTACTTC; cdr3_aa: CASRLGPLSETQYF
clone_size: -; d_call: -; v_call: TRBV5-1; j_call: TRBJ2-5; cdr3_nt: TGCGCCAGCAGCTTGGGTAGTTTTGAAGAGACCCAGTACTTC; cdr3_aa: CASSLGSFEETQYF
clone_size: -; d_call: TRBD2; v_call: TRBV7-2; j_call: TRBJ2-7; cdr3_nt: TGTGCCAGCAGCGGGTATAGCGGGAGCATCCCCTACGAGCAGTACTTC; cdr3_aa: CASSGYSGSIPYEQYF
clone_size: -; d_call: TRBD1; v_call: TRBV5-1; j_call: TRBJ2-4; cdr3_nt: TGCGCCAGCAGCTTGGTAAGGGACAGCAGCTCCTACGGGCAGTACTTC; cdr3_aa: CASSLVRDSSSYGQYF